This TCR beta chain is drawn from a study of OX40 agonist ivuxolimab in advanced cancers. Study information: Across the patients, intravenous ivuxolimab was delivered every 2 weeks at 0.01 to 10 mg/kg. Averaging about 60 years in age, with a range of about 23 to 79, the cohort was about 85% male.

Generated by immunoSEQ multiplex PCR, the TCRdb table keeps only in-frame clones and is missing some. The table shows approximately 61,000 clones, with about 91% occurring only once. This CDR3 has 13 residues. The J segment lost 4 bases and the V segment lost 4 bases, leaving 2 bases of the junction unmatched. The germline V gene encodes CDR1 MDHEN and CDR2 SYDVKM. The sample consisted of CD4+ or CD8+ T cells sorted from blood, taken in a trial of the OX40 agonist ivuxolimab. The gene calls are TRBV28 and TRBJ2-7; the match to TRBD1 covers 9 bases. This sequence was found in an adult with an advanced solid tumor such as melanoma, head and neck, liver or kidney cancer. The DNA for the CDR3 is TGTGCCAGCAGTTACAGGGGGCTGTACGAGCAGTACTTC. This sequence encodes CASSYRGLYEQYF.